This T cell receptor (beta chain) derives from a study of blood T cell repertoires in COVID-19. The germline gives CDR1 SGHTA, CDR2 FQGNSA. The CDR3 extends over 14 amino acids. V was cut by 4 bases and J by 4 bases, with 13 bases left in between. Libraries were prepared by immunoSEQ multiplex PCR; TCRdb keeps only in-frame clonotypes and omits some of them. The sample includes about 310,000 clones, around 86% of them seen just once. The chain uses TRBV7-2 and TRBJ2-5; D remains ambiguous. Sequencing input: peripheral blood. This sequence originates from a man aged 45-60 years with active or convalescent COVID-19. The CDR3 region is CASSSPPLGETQYF. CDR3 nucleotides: TGTGCCAGCAGCTCCCCCCCCCTCGGAGAGACCCAGTACTTC.